Below, one TCR beta chain is given with its context. As yet, its antigen is unknown. With V trimmed by 2 bases and J by 4 bases, 4 bases remained unmatched. The CDR3 contains 14 residues. Germline V gives CDR1 MNHNY, CDR2 SVGAGI (reference sequence). Every subset's genomic DNA went evenly onto several immunoSEQ plates. In the original analysis: Without quality scores, immunoSEQ junctional reads could not be filtered like full-length reads. Method: immunoSEQ multiplex PCR; TCRdb's copy keeps in-frame clones and lacks some. The DNA gave D and trimming, while V, J and clone size come from that table. This sample has hundreds of thousands of clones, with roughly 95% found just once. Positive CCR7 selection of CD45RO-negative cells yielded the naive CD8 cells, and terminally differentiated effector memory CD45RA+ cells were excluded. This record belongs to a study of shared clonotypes between healthy human individuals. Study-level information: Aged between 18 and 49, the donors were a couple of women and a few men.

Study-wide points: Shared across a few donors were 4% to 5% of the naive CD4 clonotypes.

V and J are TRBV6-6 and TRBJ1-1, with 7 positions matching TRBD1. Sequencing was done on a sample of naive CD8+ T cells sorted from blood. The TCR sequence derives from a woman in her 30s in good health. The CDR3 DNA follows: TGTGCCAGCAGTTACGGTTCAGGGGGCACTGAAGCTTTCTTT. This gives the protein CASSYGSGGTEAFF.